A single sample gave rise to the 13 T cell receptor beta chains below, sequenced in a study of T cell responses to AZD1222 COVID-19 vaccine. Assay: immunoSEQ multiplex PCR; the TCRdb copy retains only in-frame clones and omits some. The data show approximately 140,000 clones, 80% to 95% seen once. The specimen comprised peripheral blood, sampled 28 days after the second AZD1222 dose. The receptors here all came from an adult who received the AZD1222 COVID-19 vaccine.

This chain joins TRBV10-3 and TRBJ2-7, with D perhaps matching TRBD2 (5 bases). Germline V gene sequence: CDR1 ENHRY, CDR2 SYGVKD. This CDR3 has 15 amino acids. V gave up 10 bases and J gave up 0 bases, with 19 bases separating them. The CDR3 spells CATAKEDWSSYEQYF. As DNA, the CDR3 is TGTGCCACCGCCAAAGAGGACTGGAGCTCCTACGAGCAGTACTTC.

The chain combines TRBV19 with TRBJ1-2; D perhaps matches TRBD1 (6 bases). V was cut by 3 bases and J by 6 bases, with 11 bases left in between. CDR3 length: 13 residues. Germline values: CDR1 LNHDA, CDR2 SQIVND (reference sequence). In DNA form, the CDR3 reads TGTGCCAGTAGTATGAGGACAGAAGATGGCTACACCTTC. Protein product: CASSMRTEDGYTF.

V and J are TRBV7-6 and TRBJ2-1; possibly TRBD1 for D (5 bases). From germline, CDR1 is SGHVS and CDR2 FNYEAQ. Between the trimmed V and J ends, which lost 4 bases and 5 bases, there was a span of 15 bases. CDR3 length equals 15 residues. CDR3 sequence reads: CASSSRVSVDNEQFF. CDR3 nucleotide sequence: TGTGCCAGCAGCTCCAGGGTTAGTGTGGACAATGAGCAGTTCTTC.

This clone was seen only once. CDR3 DNA sequence: TGTGCCAGTAGTACCTTGGGACGCGATCAGCCCCAGCATTTT. It codes for CASSTLGRDQPQHF. The genes are TRBV19 and TRBJ1-5, with a tentative D call TRBD1 (5 bases). Trimming cost V 4 bases and J 5 bases, with 12 bases left between them. CDR1 and CDR2 from the germline V gene are LNHDA and SQIVND (reference sequence). There are 14 residues in the CDR3.

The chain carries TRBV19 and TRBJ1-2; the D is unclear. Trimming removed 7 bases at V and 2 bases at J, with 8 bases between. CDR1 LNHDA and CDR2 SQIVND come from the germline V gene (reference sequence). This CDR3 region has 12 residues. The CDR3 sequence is CASTPRNYGYTF. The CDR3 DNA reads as TGTGCCAGTACACCCAGAAACTATGGCTACACCTTC. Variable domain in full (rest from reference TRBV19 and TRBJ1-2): DGGITQSPKYLFRKEGQNVTLSCEQNLNHDAMYWYRQDPGQGLRLIYYSQIVNDFQKGDIAEGYSVSREKKESFPLTVTSAQKNPTAFYLCASTPRNYGYTFGSGTRLTVV.

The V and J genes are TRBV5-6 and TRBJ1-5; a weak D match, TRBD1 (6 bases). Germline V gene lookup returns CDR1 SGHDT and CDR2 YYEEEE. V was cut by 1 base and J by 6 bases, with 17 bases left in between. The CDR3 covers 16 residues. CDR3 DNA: TGTGCCAGCAGCTTGAAGCTTGGGGGCCTGGGTCAGCCCCAGCATTTT. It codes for CASSLKLGGLGQPQHF.

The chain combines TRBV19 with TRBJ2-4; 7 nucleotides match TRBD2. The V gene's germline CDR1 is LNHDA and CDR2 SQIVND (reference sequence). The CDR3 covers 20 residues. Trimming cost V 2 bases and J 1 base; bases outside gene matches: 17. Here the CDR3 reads CASSIFPPTTSAGAKNIQYF. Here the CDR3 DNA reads TGTGCCAGTAGTATATTTCCCCCTACTACTAGCGCTGGGGCCAAAAACATTCAGTACTTC.

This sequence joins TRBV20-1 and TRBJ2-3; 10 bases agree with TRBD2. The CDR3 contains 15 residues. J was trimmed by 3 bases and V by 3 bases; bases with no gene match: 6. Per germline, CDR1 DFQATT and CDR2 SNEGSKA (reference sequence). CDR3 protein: CSASRSGRATDTQYF. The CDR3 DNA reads TGCAGTGCTAGTAGAAGCGGGAGGGCAACAGATACGCAGTATTTT.

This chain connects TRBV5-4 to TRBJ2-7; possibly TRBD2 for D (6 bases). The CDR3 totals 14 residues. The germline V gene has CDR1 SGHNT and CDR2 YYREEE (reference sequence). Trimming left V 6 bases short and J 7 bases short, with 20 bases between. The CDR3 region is CASKKEGLREEQYF. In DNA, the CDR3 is TGTGCCAGCAAAAAGGAGGGCCTAAGAGAAGAGCAGTACTTC.

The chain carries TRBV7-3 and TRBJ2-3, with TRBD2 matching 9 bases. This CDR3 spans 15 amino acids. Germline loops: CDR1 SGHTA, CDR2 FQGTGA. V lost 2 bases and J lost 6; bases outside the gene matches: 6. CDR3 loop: CASSLLAGWGDTQYF. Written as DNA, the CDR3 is TGTGCCAGCAGCTTACTAGCGGGATGGGGGGATACGCAGTATTTT.

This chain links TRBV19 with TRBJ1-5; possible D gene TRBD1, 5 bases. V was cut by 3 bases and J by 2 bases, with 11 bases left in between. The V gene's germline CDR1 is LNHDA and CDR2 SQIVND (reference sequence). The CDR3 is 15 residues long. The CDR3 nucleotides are TGTGCCAGTAGTATCGTGGGGGAAGGCAATCAGCCCCAGCATTTT. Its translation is CASSIVGEGNQPQHF.

The CDR3 loop reads CASKLSGSSYNEQFF. DNA for the CDR3: TGTGCCAGTAAGCTTAGTGGAAGCTCCTACAATGAGCAGTTCTTC. This rearrangement joins TRBV19 to TRBJ2-1; D is ambiguous. The CDR3 is 15 amino acids. Germline V gene data show CDR1 as LNHDA and CDR2 as SQIVND (reference sequence). Trimming removed 7 bases from V and 0 bases from J, with 13 bases in between.

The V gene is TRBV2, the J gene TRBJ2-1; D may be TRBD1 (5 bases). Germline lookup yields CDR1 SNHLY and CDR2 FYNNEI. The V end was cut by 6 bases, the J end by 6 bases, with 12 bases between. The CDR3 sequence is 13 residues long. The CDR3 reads CASSGLRGNEQFF. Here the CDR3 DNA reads TGTGCCAGCAGCGGCCTTAGGGGCAATGAGCAGTTCTTC.